This TCR beta chain derives from a study of blood T cell repertoires in COVID-19. Study information: Samples taken during acute and convalescent COVID-19 were collected in the United States, Italy and Spain. Nucleic acid was either cDNA or gDNA, and it came from T cells, B-cell-depleted T cells, or PBMCs.

The germline gives CDR1 SQVTM, CDR2 ANQGSEA. The ends were cut back, 4 bases at V and 4 bases at J, with 14 bases in the middle. This CDR3 is built from 13 residues. In the authors' methods: Reference gene primer amplification in the assay estimated nucleated cell counts. Assay used: immunoSEQ multiplex PCR; TCRdb lists only in-frame clones, some missing. The D gene and trimming were derived from the DNA, and the V and J assignments and clone size from that table. The sample has approximately 290,000 clones; roughly 87% are singletons. The sequence was collected from a man between 18 and 29 years old with active or convalescent COVID-19. The V call is TRBV29-1, the J call TRBJ2-7, with D perhaps matching TRBD2 (5 bases). Sequencing was done on a sample of peripheral blood. The CDR3 bases are TGCAGCGTTGGGGCGGGTCCTGGTTACGAGCAGTACTTC. This encodes CSVGAGPGYEQYF.